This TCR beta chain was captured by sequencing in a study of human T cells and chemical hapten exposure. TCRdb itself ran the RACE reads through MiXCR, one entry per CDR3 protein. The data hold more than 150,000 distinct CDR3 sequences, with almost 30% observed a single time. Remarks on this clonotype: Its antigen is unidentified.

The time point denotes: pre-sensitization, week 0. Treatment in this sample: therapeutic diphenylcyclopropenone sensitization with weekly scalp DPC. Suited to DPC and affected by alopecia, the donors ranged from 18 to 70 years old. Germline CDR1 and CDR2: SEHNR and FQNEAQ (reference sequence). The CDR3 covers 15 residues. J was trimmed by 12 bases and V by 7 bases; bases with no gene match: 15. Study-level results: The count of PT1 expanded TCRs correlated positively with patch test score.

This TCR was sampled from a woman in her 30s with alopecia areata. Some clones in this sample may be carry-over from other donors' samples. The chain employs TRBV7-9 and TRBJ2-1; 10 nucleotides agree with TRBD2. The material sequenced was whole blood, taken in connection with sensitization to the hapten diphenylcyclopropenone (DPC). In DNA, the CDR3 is TGTGCCAGCATCCGATGGCCTAGCGGGGGTCAGGGGCAGTTCTTC. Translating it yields CASIRWPSGGQGQFF.